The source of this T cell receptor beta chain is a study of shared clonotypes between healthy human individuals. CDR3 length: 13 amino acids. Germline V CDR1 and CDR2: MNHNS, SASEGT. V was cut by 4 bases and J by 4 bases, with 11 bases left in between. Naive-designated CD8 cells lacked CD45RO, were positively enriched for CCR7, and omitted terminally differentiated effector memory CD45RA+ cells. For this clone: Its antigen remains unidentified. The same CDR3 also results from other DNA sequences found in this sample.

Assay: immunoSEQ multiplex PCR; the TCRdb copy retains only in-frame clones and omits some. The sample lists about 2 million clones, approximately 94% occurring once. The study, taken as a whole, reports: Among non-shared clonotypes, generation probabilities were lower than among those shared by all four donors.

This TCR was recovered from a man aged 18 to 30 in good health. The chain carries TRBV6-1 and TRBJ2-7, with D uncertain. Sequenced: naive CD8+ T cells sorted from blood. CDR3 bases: TGTGCCAGCAGTGCCCGGGCCCCTTACGAGCAGTACTTC. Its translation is CASSARAPYEQYF.